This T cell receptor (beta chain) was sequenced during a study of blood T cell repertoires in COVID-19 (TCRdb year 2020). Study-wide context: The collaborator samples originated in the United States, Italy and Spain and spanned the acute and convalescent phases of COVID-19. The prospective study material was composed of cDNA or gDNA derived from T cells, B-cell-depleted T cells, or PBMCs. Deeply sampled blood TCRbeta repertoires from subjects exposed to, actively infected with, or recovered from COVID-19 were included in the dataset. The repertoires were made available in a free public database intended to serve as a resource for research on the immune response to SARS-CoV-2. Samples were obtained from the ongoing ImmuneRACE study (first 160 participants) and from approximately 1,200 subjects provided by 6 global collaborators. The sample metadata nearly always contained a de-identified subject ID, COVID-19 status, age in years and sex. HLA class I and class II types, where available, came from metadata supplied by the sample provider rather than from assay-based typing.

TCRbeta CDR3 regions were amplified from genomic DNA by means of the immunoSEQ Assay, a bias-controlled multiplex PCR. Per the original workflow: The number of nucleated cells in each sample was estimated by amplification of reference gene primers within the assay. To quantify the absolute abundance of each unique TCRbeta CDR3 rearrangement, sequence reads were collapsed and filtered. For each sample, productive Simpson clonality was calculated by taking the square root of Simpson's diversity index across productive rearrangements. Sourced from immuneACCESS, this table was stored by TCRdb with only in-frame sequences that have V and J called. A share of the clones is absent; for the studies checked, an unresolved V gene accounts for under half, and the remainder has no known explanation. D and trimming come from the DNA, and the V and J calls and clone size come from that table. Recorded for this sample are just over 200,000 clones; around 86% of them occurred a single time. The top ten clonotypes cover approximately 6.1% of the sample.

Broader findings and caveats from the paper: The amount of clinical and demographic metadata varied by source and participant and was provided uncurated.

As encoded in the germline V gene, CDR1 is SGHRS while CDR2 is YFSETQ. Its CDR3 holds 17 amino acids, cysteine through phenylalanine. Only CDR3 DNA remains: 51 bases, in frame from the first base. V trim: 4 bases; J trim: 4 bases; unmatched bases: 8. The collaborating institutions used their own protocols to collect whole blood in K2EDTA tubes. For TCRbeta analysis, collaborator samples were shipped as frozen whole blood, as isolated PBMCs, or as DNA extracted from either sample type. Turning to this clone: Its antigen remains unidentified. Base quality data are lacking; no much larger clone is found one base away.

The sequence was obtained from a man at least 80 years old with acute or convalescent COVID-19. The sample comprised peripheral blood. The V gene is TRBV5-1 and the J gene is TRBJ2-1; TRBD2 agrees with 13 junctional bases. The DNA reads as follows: TGCGCCAGCAGCCCTCGACTAGCGGGAGGCAGATACAATGAGCAGTTCTTC. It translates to CASSPRLAGGRYNEQFF.